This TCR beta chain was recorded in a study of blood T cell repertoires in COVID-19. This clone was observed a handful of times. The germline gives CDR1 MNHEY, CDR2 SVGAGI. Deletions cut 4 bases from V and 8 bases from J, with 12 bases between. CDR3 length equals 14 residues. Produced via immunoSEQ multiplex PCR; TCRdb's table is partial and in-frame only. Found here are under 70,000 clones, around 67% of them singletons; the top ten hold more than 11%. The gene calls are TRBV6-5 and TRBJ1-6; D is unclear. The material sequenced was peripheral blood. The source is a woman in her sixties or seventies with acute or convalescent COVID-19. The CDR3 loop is CASSWSQFDSPLHF. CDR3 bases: TGTGCCAGCAGTTGGAGTCAGTTCGATTCACCCCTCCACTTT.